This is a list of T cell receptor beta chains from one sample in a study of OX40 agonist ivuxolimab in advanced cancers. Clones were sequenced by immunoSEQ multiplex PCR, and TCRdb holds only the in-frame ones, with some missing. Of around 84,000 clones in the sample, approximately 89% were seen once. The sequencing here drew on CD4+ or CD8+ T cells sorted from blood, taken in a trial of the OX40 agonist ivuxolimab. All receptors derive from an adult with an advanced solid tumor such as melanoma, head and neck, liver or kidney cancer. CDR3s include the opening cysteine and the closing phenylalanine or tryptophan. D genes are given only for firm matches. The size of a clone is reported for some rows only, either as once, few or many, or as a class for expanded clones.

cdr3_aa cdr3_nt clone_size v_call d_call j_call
CSVARTSGGLSSYEQYF TGCAGCGTTGCGAGGACTAGCGGGGGCCTAAGCTCCTACGAGCAGTACTTC once TRBV29-1 TRBD2 TRBJ2-7
CASRDQTISNQPQHF TGTGCCAGCAGAGACCAAACTATTAGCAATCAGCCCCAGCATTTT - TRBV2 - TRBJ1-5
CASSKGLAGDWDTQYF TGTGCCAGCAGCAAGGGACTAGCGGGAGACTGGGATACGCAGTATTTT - TRBV5-8 TRBD2 TRBJ2-3
CASSSTPGRSNSPLHF TGTGCCAGCAGCTCCACCCCGGGACGTTCTAATTCACCCCTCCACTTT few TRBV5-5 - TRBJ1-6
CACQAGPAYEQYF TGTGCCTGTCAGGCGGGACCAGCCTACGAGCAGTACTTC - TRBV6-6 - TRBJ2-7
CSVEGGAGKFF TGCAGCGTTGAAGGGGGGGCAGGGAAGTTCTTC - TRBV29-1 - TRBJ2-1
CAWNRHGSPNTGELFF TGTGCCTGGAATAGGCACGGGTCTCCAAACACCGGGGAGCTGTTTTTT once TRBV30 - TRBJ2-2
CAWRGGELFF TGTGCCTGGAGAGGCGGGGAGCTGTTTTTT - TRBV30 - TRBJ2-2
CASSLHRDTDTQYF TGTGCCAGCAGCCTGCACAGGGACACAGATACGCAGTATTTT - TRBV4-2 - TRBJ2-3
CSVEDPGGYNEQFF TGCAGCGTAGAAGACCCAGGGGGCTACAATGAGCAGTTCTTC - TRBV29-1 TRBD1 TRBJ2-1
CSVEVGTGGHQPQHF TGCAGCGTTGAAGTTGGGACAGGGGGCCACCAGCCCCAGCATTTT - TRBV29-1 TRBD1 TRBJ1-5
CAIRSPGFDEQFF TGTGCCATCCGTAGTCCGGGGTTTGATGAGCAGTTCTTC - TRBV27 - TRBJ2-1
CASSFTGTGDTQYF TGTGCCAGCAGCTTCACAGGGACCGGGGATACGCAGTATTTT - TRBV7-9 - TRBJ2-3
CASSFGQDTQYF TGTGCCAGCAGCTTCGGGCAGGATACGCAGTATTTT - TRBV11-2 - TRBJ2-3
CASSVSGDNEQFF TGTGCCAGCAGTGTTAGCGGAGATAATGAGCAGTTCTTC - TRBV2 - TRBJ2-1
CASSLLGTGTEKLFF TGTGCCAGCAGTCTACTAGGGACAGGGACGGAAAAACTGTTTTTT - TRBV6-5 TRBD1 TRBJ1-4
CSVEGLAGGNSQETQYF TGCAGCGTTGAAGGGTTAGCGGGAGGAAATTCACAAGAGACCCAGTACTTC - TRBV29-1 TRBD2 TRBJ2-5
CASSRPGTGESGANVLTF TGTGCCAGCAGCCGGCCCGGGACGGGCGAATCTGGGGCCAACGTCCTGACTTTC - TRBV4-2 - TRBJ2-6
CASSEVASGTTDTQYF TGTGCCAGCAGTGAAGTGGCTAGCGGGACCACAGATACGCAGTATTTT once TRBV6-1 TRBD2 TRBJ2-3
CASRGRILSGNTIYF TGTGCCAGTAGGGGACGGATTCTCTCTGGAAACACCATATATTTT - TRBV19 - TRBJ1-3
CASSFFGDPNQPQHF TGTGCCAGCAGCTTTTTCGGGGACCCCAATCAGCCCCAGCATTTT - TRBV5-6 - TRBJ1-5
CASSTAGETQYF TGTGCCAGCAGCACTGCAGGGGAGACCCAGTACTTC - TRBV11-3 - TRBJ2-5
CASSYSPSGGTDTQYF TGTGCCAGCAGTTACTCTCCTAGCGGGGGCACAGATACGCAGTATTTT - TRBV6-5 TRBD2 TRBJ2-3
CASSPSPAYGYTF TGTGCCAGCAGCCCAAGTCCCGCCTATGGCTACACCTTC - TRBV7-3 - TRBJ1-2
CASSSSGRVRGPDTQYF TGTGCCAGCAGTAGTAGCGGGAGGGTGAGGGGGCCAGATACGCAGTATTTT - TRBV27 TRBD2 TRBJ2-3
CASSQHAETQYF TGTGCCAGCAGCCAACACGCAGAGACCCAGTACTTC - TRBV7-7 - TRBJ2-5